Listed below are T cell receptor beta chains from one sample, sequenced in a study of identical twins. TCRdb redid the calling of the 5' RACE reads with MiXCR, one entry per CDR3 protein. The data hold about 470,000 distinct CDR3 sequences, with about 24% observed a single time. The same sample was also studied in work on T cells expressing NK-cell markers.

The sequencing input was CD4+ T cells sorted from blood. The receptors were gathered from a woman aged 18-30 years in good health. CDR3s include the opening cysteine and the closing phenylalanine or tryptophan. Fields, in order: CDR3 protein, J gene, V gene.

CDR3: CASSNPRGYNTDTQYF
J: TRBJ2-3
V: TRBV21-1

CDR3: CASSTQAGGTDTQYF
J: TRBJ2-3
V: TRBV7-8

CDR3: CASTPSGSGNTIYF
J: TRBJ1-3
V: TRBV12-3/TRBV12-4

CDR3: CASSTDRDEQFF
J: TRBJ2-1
V: TRBV5-1

CDR3: CASSDRLARNTGELFF
J: TRBJ2-2
V: TRBV7-8

CDR3: CASSPRLTGGSYEQYF
J: TRBJ2-7
V: TRBV11-2

CDR3: CASSFSVYNEQFF
J: TRBJ2-1
V: TRBV7-2

CDR3: CASIGNEKLFF
J: TRBJ1-4
V: TRBV6-6

CDR3: CASRTQGLNTEAFF
J: TRBJ1-1
V: TRBV2

CDR3: CSARDPGSGSNNEQFF
J: TRBJ2-1
V: TRBV20-1

CDR3: CSAGLPGSYEQYF
J: TRBJ2-7
V: TRBV20-1

CDR3: CAISESLASRTYEQYF
J: TRBJ2-7
V: TRBV10-3

CDR3: CASSTDLTSYYEQYF
J: TRBJ2-7
V: TRBV12-3/TRBV12-4

CDR3: CATSGKASGELFF
J: TRBJ2-2
V: TRBV24-1

CDR3: CSVSKDSDTQYF
J: TRBJ2-3
V: TRBV29-1

CDR3: CATSNQGGNTEAFF
J: TRBJ1-1
V: TRBV15

CDR3: CASSLQSPTVEGYTF
J: TRBJ1-2
V: TRBV5-1

CDR3: CASSPPGPRTEAFF
J: TRBJ1-1
V: TRBV12-3/TRBV12-4

CDR3: CASSQSRDFRYNEQFF
J: TRBJ2-1
V: TRBV3-1

CDR3: CATSDPGTSGDNEQFF
J: TRBJ2-1
V: TRBV24-1

CDR3: CASSLVFAEAFF
J: TRBJ1-1
V: TRBV7-9

CDR3: CASSFRTSVEEQFF
J: TRBJ2-1
V: TRBV9

CDR3: CATSRGAVRGQPQHF
J: TRBJ1-5
V: TRBV15

CDR3: CATYRQGGTGELFF
J: TRBJ2-2
V: TRBV19

CDR3: CASSYGGGLTYEQYF
J: TRBJ2-7
V: TRBV6-5

CDR3: CASSQTLTTAEAFF
J: TRBJ1-1
V: TRBV6-1